The 15 T cell receptor beta chains in this list originate from one sample, sequenced in a study of neoadjuvant nivolumab and ipilimumab in lung cancer. Using immunoSEQ multiplex PCR, the repertoire was profiled, and TCRdb retains in-frame clones only, with some absent. The sample records about 18,000 clones, 76% being singletons. Sequenced here: tumor tissue, sampled after neoadjuvant nivolumab, alone or with ipilimumab, at or shortly before surgery. The receptors originated from an adult with non-small cell lung cancer.

This sequence joins TRBV5-5 and TRBJ2-7, with 8 bases identical to TRBD2. Germline-derived CDR1 and CDR2 are SGHKS and YYEKEE (reference sequence). CDR3 size: 16 residues. V shed 4 bases and J 2 bases; nucleotides not matched to a gene: 11. The CDR3 reads CASSQGPTSGAYEQYF. The CDR3 DNA sequence: TGTGCCAGCAGCCAAGGACCCACTAGCGGAGCCTACGAGCAGTACTTC.

The chain joins TRBV30 to TRBJ2-7, with 10 bases identical to TRBD2. Losses at the gene ends were 0 bases for V and 3 bases for J; bases not matched to a gene: 2. The CDR3 has 14 residues. The germline V gene encodes CDR1 GTSNPN and CDR2 SVGIG (reference sequence). CDR3 amino acids: CAWSVPSGSYEQYF. CDR3 DNA sequence: TGTGCCTGGAGTGTACCTAGCGGGAGCTACGAGCAGTACTTC. Looking up the rest from reference TRBV30 and TRBJ2-7 gives the full variable domain: SQTIHQWPATLVQPVGSPLSLECTVEGTSNPNLYWYRQAAGRGLQLLFYSVGIGQISSEVPQNLSASRPQDRQFILSSKKLLLSDSGFYLCAWSVPSGSYEQYFGPGTRLTVT.

V usage is TRBV6-6 and J usage is TRBJ1-5; no firm D call. V was shortened by 5 bases and J by 5 bases, with 13 bases between the two germline ends. This CDR3 contains 14 residues. Germline lookup yields CDR1 MNHNY and CDR2 SVGAGI (reference sequence). The CDR3 region is CASSLEGKYQPQHF. As DNA, the CDR3 is TGTGCCAGCAGTCTCGAAGGGAAATATCAGCCCCAGCATTTT.

The gene calls are TRBV5-4 and TRBJ2-1; TRBD1 matches at 9 bases. The germline V gene encodes CDR1 SGHNT and CDR2 YYREEE (reference sequence). After removal of 8 bases from V and 1 base from J, the junction contained 7 bases not matched to a gene. The CDR3 runs 15 residues. The CDR3 coding sequence is TGTGCCAGTATTCCGGGACAGGGTTCCTACAATGAGCAGTTCTTC. Its translation: CASIPGQGSYNEQFF.

This clone has more than one count but fewer than ten. The V call is TRBV2, the J call TRBJ1-2, with 8 bases aligning to TRBD1. This CDR3 spans 16 amino acids. From germline, CDR1 is SNHLY and CDR2 FYNNEI. With V trimmed by 6 bases and J by 4 bases, 13 bases remained unmatched. CDR3 sequence (DNA): TGTGCCAGCAGCGAAACATACAGGGGGTCGGGCTATGGCTACACCTTC. Translated, it gives CASSETYRGSGYGYTF.

This chain joins TRBV7-2 and TRBJ1-2, with TRBD1 as a possible D gene (5 bases). V lost 4 bases, J lost 0 bases, and 9 bases lay in between. There are 14 residues in the CDR3. CDR1 is SGHTA and CDR2 is FQGNSA in the germline V gene. CDR3 in amino acids: CASSSGRANYGYTF. CDR3 sequence (DNA): TGTGCCAGCAGCTCGGGACGAGCTAACTATGGCTACACCTTC.

This sequence joins TRBV29-1 and TRBJ1-2; maybe TRBD1 (6 bases). The CDR3 has 12 residues. V lost 3 bases and J lost 8, with 13 bases in between. Per germline, CDR1 SQVTM and CDR2 ANQGSEA. CDR3 in DNA: TGCAGCGTTGATAAAGGGGGAGGAGGCTACACCTTC. Its protein is CSVDKGGGGYTF.

The sample holds a few counts of this clone. J is TRBJ2-7 and V is TRBV5-4, with 9 bases identical to TRBD2. This CDR3 is built from 15 residues. With V trimmed by 2 bases and J by 4 bases, 7 bases remained unmatched. Germline lookup yields CDR1 SGHNT and CDR2 YYREEE (reference sequence). The CDR3 region has the DNA TGTGCCAGCAGCTTTGCCGGGACTAGCTTATACGAGCAGTACTTC. Its translation: CASSFAGTSLYEQYF.

This clone was seen only a few times. The identical CDR3 is also encoded by other nucleotide sequences in the sample. V gene TRBV15 combines with J gene TRBJ1-2; D uncertain. The CDR3 has 13 residues. V lost 4 bases and J lost 2, with 8 bases in between. Germline V gene lookup returns CDR1 LNHNV and CDR2 YYDKDF (reference sequence). CDR3 coding DNA: TGTGCCACCAGCAATCGACGGAACTATGGCTACACCTTC. Protein product: CATSNRRNYGYTF.

In this sample, this clone turned up once. The V gene is TRBV15, the J gene TRBJ2-7, with unresolved D. The CDR3 extends over 15 amino acids. Germline assignment: CDR1 LNHNV and CDR2 YYDKDF (reference sequence). V lost 0 bases and J lost 3, with 12 bases in between. The CDR3 spells CATSRERTDYYEQYF. CDR3 DNA: TGTGCCACCAGCAGAGAAAGAACGGATTACTACGAGCAGTACTTC.

Notes on this clone: One end of the junction does not line up with germline, which may come from a read error. V and J are TRBV7-7 and TRBJ2-1; a weak D match, TRBD2 (5 bases). The germline gives CDR1 SSHAT, CDR2 FNYEAQ (reference sequence). CDR3 length equals 15 residues. CDR3 in amino acids: CASSLGASSHNEQFF. CDR3 nucleotide sequence: TGTGCCAGCAGCTTAGGGGCTAGCTCCCACAATGAGCAGTTCTTC. Drawing the rest from reference TRBV7-7 and TRBJ2-1, the complete variable domain is GAGVSQSPRYKVTKRGQDVTLRCDPISSHATLYWYQQALGQGPEFLTYFNYEAQPDKSGLPSDRFSAERPEGSISTLTIQRTEQRDSAMYRCASSLGASSHNEQFFGPGTRLTVL.

The rearrangement uses TRBV4-2 and TRBJ2-2, with D tentatively TRBD2 (5 bases). V was cut by 0 bases and J by 7 bases, with 9 bases left in between. The CDR3 totals 14 residues. Germline V lookup: CDR1 LGHNA, CDR2 YNFKEQ. The CDR3 here is CASSQEISGGELFF. For the CDR3, the DNA is TGTGCCAGCAGCCAAGAAATAAGCGGCGGGGAGCTGTTTTTT.

This clone was recorded a few times. The CDR3 here is CASSWTSAYNEQFF. Here the CDR3 DNA reads TGTGCCAGCAGCTGGACTAGCGCCTACAATGAGCAGTTCTTC. The chain joins TRBV11-1 to TRBJ2-1, with TRBD2 identical over 9 bases. V dropped 4 bases and J dropped 2; count of bases not matched to a gene: 0. This CDR3 is 14 amino acids long. CDR1 and CDR2 from the germline V gene are SGHAT and FQDESV (reference sequence).

This clone was detected only a few times. The chain is built from TRBV28 and TRBJ1-2, with D possibly matching TRBD1 (5 bases). CDR1 and CDR2 from the germline V gene are MDHEN and SYDVKM. Trimming stripped 4 bases from V and 4 bases from J, with 16 bases between. The CDR3 covers 15 residues. The DNA of the CDR3 is TGTGCCAGCAGTTGGGCCGGGGCAGGGCTCTATGGCTACACCTTC. It is translated as CASSWAGAGLYGYTF.

A single count supports this clone. The V call is TRBV4-1, the J call TRBJ1-5; the match to TRBD1 covers 7 bases. This CDR3 comprises 16 residues. Germline trimming cut 3 bases from V and 1 base from J; bases unmatched to any gene: 6. Germline V lookup: CDR1 MGHRA, CDR2 YSYEKL. DNA of the CDR3: TGCGCCAGCAGCCAGGGACGGACAGGAAGCAATCAGCCCCAGCATTTT. Translating gives CASSQGRTGSNQPQHF.